The 8 T cell receptor beta chains in this list originate from one sample, sequenced in a study of blood T cells in healthy people across ages. Primed by a sample-barcoded 5' primer and a J-beta primer mix, a second PCR proceeded for about 6 to 12 cycles. MiXCR, run by TCRdb on the 5' RACE reads, gives a single entry per CDR3 protein. The sample includes about 640,000 distinct CDR3 sequences, under 30% of them seen just once. Sequences were obtained from blood. The origin of the receptors is a woman at least 80 years old in good health.

There are a few counts of this clonotype. The V gene is TRBV4-1, the J gene TRBJ2-3; TRBD2 matches 12 bases. Per germline, CDR1 MGHRA and CDR2 YSYEKL. V was pared by 1 base and J by 0 bases, with 8 bases of the junction left unmatched. The CDR3 sequence is 19 residues long. CDR3 sequence (DNA): TGCGCCAGCAGCCAAGTAACGACTAGCGGGGGACCTAGCACAGATACGCAGTATTTT. The encoded protein is CASSQVTTSGGPSTDTQYF.

A note on this clonotype: Just one base apart from a much larger clone, this may be a read error. The chain recombines TRBV7-2 with TRBJ2-5; 8 bases are shared with TRBD1. There are 17 residues in the CDR3. Germline CDR1 SGHTA, CDR2 FQGNSA. The V segment lost 3 bases and the J segment 9 bases; nucleotides outside the gene matches: 18. This chain's CDR3 is CASSFTHLRDRRQAQYF. CDR3 nucleotide sequence: TGTGCCAGCAGCTTCACCCATCTCCGGGACAGGAGACAGGCCCAGTACTTC.

The V and J genes are TRBV19 and TRBJ2-7; 12 bases line up with TRBD1. Germline V gene data show CDR1 as LNHDA and CDR2 as SQIVND (reference sequence). CDR3 length: 16 amino acids. V was pared by 4 bases and J by 4 bases, with 8 bases of the junction left unmatched. The CDR3 is CASSNHGTGGRYEQYF. The CDR3 nucleotides read TGTGCCAGTAGTAACCACGGGACAGGGGGCCGTTACGAGCAGTACTTC.

V is TRBV5-3 and J is TRBJ2-7; D remains ambiguous. TRBV5-3 is filed as an ORF, its function uncertain. The V end was cut by 4 bases, the J end by 1 base, with 9 bases between. The CDR3 consists of 13 residues. CDR3 residues: CARSRDGSYEQYF. CDR3 DNA sequence: TGTGCCAGAAGCCGAGACGGATCCTACGAGCAGTACTTC.

This clonotype was seen more than once but under ten times. Being one base from a much bigger clone, this may be a read error. The CDR3 loop reads CASRLVSTDAQYF. DNA for the CDR3: TGTGCCAGCAGACTAGTGAGCACAGATGCGCAGTATTTT. J is TRBJ2-3 and V is TRBV12-3 or TRBV12-4, with D perhaps TRBD2 (5 bases). This CDR3 has 13 residues.

The chain couples TRBV12-3 or TRBV12-4 to TRBJ1-2; tentative D call: TRBD1 (6 bases). The CDR3 length is 14 residues. V lost 5 bases to trimming and J lost 3 bases, with 13 bases between them. This chain's CDR3 is CASSLGQGYYGYTF. The CDR3 DNA is TGTGCCAGCAGTCTGGGCCAGGGGTACTATGGCTACACCTTC.

The chain is built from TRBV7-9 and TRBJ2-5; the match to TRBD2 covers 9 bases. With the DNA end fitting TRBJ2-7 better, the J assignment may be wrong. The CDR3 length is 14 residues. The germline V gene encodes CDR1 SEHNR and CDR2 FQNEAQ (reference sequence). The CDR3 DNA reads as TGTGCCAGCAGCCGGACTAGCGTGGGGGACGAGCAGTACTTC. Translated: CASSRTSVGDEQYF.

This clonotype was seen ten or more times. The genes are TRBV20-1 and TRBJ1-5; D is undetermined. Trimming removed 5 bases from V and 0 bases from J, with 8 bases in between. Per germline, CDR1 DFQATT and CDR2 SNEGSKA (reference sequence). CDR3 length: 13 residues. The chain's CDR3 is CSAGEGSNQPQHF. CDR3 sequence (DNA): TGCAGTGCTGGGGAGGGTAGCAATCAGCCCCAGCATTTT.